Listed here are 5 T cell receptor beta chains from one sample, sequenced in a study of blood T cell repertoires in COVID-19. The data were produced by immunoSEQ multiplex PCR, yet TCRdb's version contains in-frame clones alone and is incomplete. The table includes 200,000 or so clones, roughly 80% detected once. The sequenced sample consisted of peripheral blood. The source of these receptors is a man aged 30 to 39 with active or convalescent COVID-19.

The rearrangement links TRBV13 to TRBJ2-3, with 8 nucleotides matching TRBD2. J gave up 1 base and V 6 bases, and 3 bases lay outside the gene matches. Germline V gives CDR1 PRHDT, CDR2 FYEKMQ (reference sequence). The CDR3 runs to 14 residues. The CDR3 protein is CASRPGGGTDTQYF. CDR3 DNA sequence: TGTGCCAGCAGACCGGGGGGGGGCACAGATACGCAGTATTTT.

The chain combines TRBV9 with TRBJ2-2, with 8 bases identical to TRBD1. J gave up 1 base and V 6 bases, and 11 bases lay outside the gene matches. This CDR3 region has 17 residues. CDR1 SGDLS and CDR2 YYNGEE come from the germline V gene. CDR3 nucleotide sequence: TGTGCCAGCAACGAAAATTCCGGGACAGGGAACACCGGGGAGCTGTTTTTT. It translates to CASNENSGTGNTGELFF.

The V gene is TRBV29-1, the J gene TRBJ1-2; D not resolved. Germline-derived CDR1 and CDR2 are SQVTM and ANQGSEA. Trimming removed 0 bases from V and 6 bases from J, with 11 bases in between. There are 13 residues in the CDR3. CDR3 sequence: CSVEDRRLHGYTF. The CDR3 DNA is TGCAGCGTTGAAGATCGCAGGTTACATGGCTACACCTTC.

CDR3 sequence reads: CASSQDRGEKLFF. The CDR3 DNA sequence: TGTGCCAGTAGTCAAGACAGGGGTGAAAAACTGTTTTTT. The rearrangement links TRBV19 to TRBJ1-4; TRBD1 aligns across 8 bases. With V trimmed by 5 bases and J by 7 bases, 3 bases remained unmatched. CDR3 length: 13 amino acids. Germline V gene data show CDR1 as LNHDA and CDR2 as SQIVND (reference sequence).

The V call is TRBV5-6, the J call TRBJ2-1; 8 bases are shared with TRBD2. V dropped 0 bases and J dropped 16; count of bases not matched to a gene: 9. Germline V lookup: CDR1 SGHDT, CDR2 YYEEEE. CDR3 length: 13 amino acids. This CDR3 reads CASSLADSGMPFF. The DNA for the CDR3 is TGTGCCAGCAGCTTGGCGGATAGCGGGATGCCTTTCTTC.